The 15 T cell receptor beta chains below all came from one sample that was sequenced in a study of T cells after posttransplantation cyclophosphamide. The assay was immunoSEQ multiplex PCR, and TCRdb's table has in-frame clones only and misses some. The specimen has some 39,000 clones, none found just once. The sample comprised PBMCs. The receptors stem from a girl aged 5-17 years in good health, CMV-negative, and a related stem cell transplant donor.

The chain employs TRBV30 and TRBJ2-5, with TRBD1 identical over 7 bases. The germline gives CDR1 GTSNPN, CDR2 SVGIG (reference sequence). The length of the CDR3 is 14 residues. V lost 3 bases to trimming and J lost 7 bases; unmatched junction nucleotides: 11. CDR3 loop: CAWSDGTAYGTQYF. DNA of the CDR3: TGTGCCTGGAGCGACGGGACAGCCTACGGGACCCAGTACTTC.

A few counts support this clone. The CDR3 DNA sequence: TGTGCCTGGACGTTTAAGCGGGACAGGGAGACCCAGTACTTC. It translates to CAWTFKRDRETQYF. The chain carries TRBV30 and TRBJ2-5; a weak D match, TRBD1 (8 bases). The CDR3 has 14 residues. Germline V gene lookup returns CDR1 GTSNPN and CDR2 SVGIG (reference sequence). V was clipped by 4 bases and J by 5 bases, with 17 bases between them.

This clone was counted between two and nine times. The V gene is TRBV4-1, the J gene TRBJ2-1; 8 nucleotides match TRBD2. V trimming: 5 bases; J trimming: 2 bases; junction bases outside the gene matches: 8. This CDR3 has 16 amino acids. Germline CDR1 is MGHRA and CDR2 is YSYEKL. The chain's CDR3 is CASSYLAGDPYNEQFF. CDR3 DNA: TGCGCCAGCAGCTACCTAGCGGGTGACCCCTACAATGAGCAGTTCTTC.

This clone was detected many times. This chain uses TRBV9 with TRBJ1-2; D unclear. The germline gives CDR1 SGDLS, CDR2 YYNGEE. The CDR3 is made up of 13 amino acids. Between the trimmed V and J ends, which lost 0 bases and 7 bases, there was a span of 10 bases. CDR3 sequence reads: CASSVVEGGGYTF. CDR3 coding DNA: TGTGCCAGCAGCGTAGTTGAGGGAGGTGGCTACACCTTC.

This clone appeared many times. The V gene is TRBV5-6, the J gene TRBJ1-4; no clear D. Germline CDR1 is SGHDT and CDR2 is YYEEEE. The V and J ends lost 0 bases and 3 bases respectively, with 6 bases between them. CDR3 length equals 14 residues. Here the CDR3 DNA reads TGTGCCAGCAGCTTGGGACACGCTAATGAAAAACTGTTTTTT. It translates to CASSLGHANEKLFF.

This clone was seen many times. This chain connects TRBV2 to TRBJ1-4; a possible D gene is TRBD1 (6 bases). The germline V gene encodes CDR1 SNHLY and CDR2 FYNNEI. This CDR3 is 13 amino acids long. V lost 3 bases to trimming and J lost 8 bases, with 10 bases between them. The CDR3 region is CASSEPQGEKLFF. DNA of the CDR3: TGTGCCAGCAGTGAGCCCCAGGGGGAAAAACTGTTTTTT. The full variable domain, rest sourced from reference TRBV2 and TRBJ1-4, is EPEVTQTPSHQVTQMGQEVILRCVPISNHLYFYWYRQILGQKVEFLVSFYNNEISEKSEIFDDQFSVERPDGSNFTLKIRSTKLEDSAMYFCASSEPQGEKLFFGSGTQLSVL.

The table lists this clone with many counts. The chain uses TRBV25-1 and TRBJ1-6; 7 bases match TRBD1. The CDR3 is 16 residues long. Germline trimming cut 4 bases from V and 11 bases from J; bases unmatched to any gene: 14. Germline V gene data show CDR1 as MGHDK and CDR2 as SYGVNS. This CDR3 is CASSGTRTGVGTPLHF. The CDR3 bases are TGTGCCAGCAGTGGGACCCGGACAGGCGTCGGGACACCCCTCCACTTT.

The sample holds many counts of this clone. The V call is TRBV28, the J call TRBJ2-2; D call uncertain. The CDR3 extends over 12 amino acids. Trimming cost V 8 bases and J 1 base, with 5 bases left between them. Germline V gene data show CDR1 as MDHEN and CDR2 as SYDVKM. The CDR3 DNA sequence: TGTGCCAGCGGGCAGAACACCGGGGAGCTGTTTTTT. Amino acids: CASGQNTGELFF.

The chain combines TRBV14 with TRBJ2-2; weak D call: TRBD2 (5 bases). The CDR3 consists of 15 residues. Germline V gives CDR1 SGHDN, CDR2 FVKESK. Trimming took 2 bases from V and 4 from J, leaving 11 bases between them. The CDR3 nucleotides are TGTGCCAGCAGCCAATGGAGGTTGGGCACCGGGGAGCTGTTTTTT. Its translation is CASSQWRLGTGELFF.

This clone was seen repeatedly, ten times or more. The chain joins TRBV14 to TRBJ1-6; D remains unclear. Germline values: CDR1 SGHDN, CDR2 FVKESK. The V end was cut by 1 base, the J end by 11 bases, with 9 bases between. CDR3 length equals 13 residues. The CDR3 is CASSQVEGAPLHF. The CDR3 nucleotides are TGTGCCAGCAGCCAAGTTGAGGGAGCACCCCTCCACTTT.

This clone was detected only a few times. The rearrangement joins TRBV19 to TRBJ2-5, with a possible D match to TRBD1 (6 bases). CDR1 and CDR2 (germline): LNHDA, SQIVND (reference sequence). V lost 3 bases, J lost 1 base, and 12 bases lay in between. The CDR3 runs to 15 residues. The CDR3 loop is CASSIRGTVQETQYF. CDR3 sequence (DNA): TGTGCCAGTAGTATTAGGGGGACGGTCCAAGAGACCCAGTACTTC.

This clone showed up many times. The chain recombines TRBV7-9 with TRBJ2-7; D is ambiguous. Trimming pared 0 bases from V and 1 base from J, leaving 4 bases between. Germline assignment: CDR1 SEHNR and CDR2 FQNEAQ (reference sequence). The CDR3 loop spans 13 amino acids. The DNA for the CDR3 is TGTGCCAGCAGCTTAGCGGCATCCTACGAGCAGTACTTC. Translation gives CASSLAASYEQYF.

The table lists this clone with many counts. V and J are TRBV19 and TRBJ2-1, with 8 bases fitting TRBD1. Germline V gives CDR1 LNHDA, CDR2 SQIVND (reference sequence). V shed 1 base, J shed 2 bases, and the junction held 10 bases outside the gene matches. The CDR3 sequence is 18 residues long. The DNA of the CDR3 is TGTGCCAGTAGTATAGTACGTGGGGCGGACAGGGCCTACAATGAGCAGTTCTTC. It codes for CASSIVRGADRAYNEQFF.

This clone was picked up many times. The chain employs TRBV5-1 and TRBJ2-7; the match to TRBD1 covers 9 bases. V dropped 0 bases and J dropped 2; count of bases not matched to a gene: 6. There are 16 residues in the CDR3. CDR1 and CDR2 from the germline V gene are SGHRS and YFSETQ. CDR3 sequence reads: CASSLAPGQGAYEQYF. Written as DNA, the CDR3 is TGCGCCAGCAGCTTGGCCCCGGGACAGGGAGCCTACGAGCAGTACTTC.

The V gene is TRBV28, the J gene TRBJ2-2; D not certain. V was pared by 9 bases and J by 2 bases, with 22 bases between. The CDR3 sequence is 17 residues long. Per the germline V gene, CDR1 is MDHEN and CDR2 is SYDVKM. Here the CDR3 reads CASLERLLSGNTGELFF. CDR3 sequence (DNA): TGTGCCAGTCTGGAGCGTCTTTTAAGTGGAAACACCGGGGAGCTGTTTTTT.